This entry lists 21 T cell receptor beta chains sequenced from one sample in a study of cytomegalovirus exposure and HLA in healthy donors. Both 60 Vbeta primers and 13 Jbeta primers went into the PCR. The table came from immunoSEQ multiplex PCR; TCRdb's copy has only in-frame clones and leaves some out. The sample has roughly 160,000 clones; over 60% are singletons. The sequencing sample was made of PBMCs. Receptor source: a man in his forties or fifties in good health and CMV-seropositive.

The V and J genes are TRBV28 and TRBJ2-4, with a possible D match to TRBD2 (7 bases). Per germline, CDR1 MDHEN and CDR2 SYDVKM. The CDR3 runs to 13 residues. V lost 3 bases and J lost 8, with 11 bases in between. CDR3 bases: TGTGCCAGCAGTTTGGGGGGGGCGGACATTCAGTACTTC. Translated, it gives CASSLGGADIQYF. The complete variable domain, with remaining parts taken from reference TRBV28 and TRBJ2-4, reads DVKVTQSSRYLVKRTGEKVFLECVQDMDHENMFWYRQDPGLGLRLIYFSYDVKMKEKGDIPEGYSVSREKKERFSLILESASTNQTSMYLCASSLGGADIQYFGAGTRLSVL.

V gene TRBV6-1 combines with J gene TRBJ2-4, with D perhaps TRBD2 (6 bases). Trimming shortened V by 5 bases and J by 3 bases, and 14 bases separated the two germline ends. The CDR3 contains 15 residues. Per the germline V gene, CDR1 is MNHNS and CDR2 is SASEGT. The CDR3 reads CASSPPGGLKNIQYF. The CDR3 DNA sequence: TGTGCCAGCAGTCCCCCCGGAGGGCTCAAAAACATTCAGTACTTC.

This chain connects TRBV5-1 to TRBJ2-7, with 10 bases aligning to TRBD1. The germline CDR1 and CDR2 sequences are SGHRS and YFSETQ. V was clipped by 4 bases and J by 0 bases; unmatched bases: 7. The CDR3 covers 16 residues. The CDR3 reads CASSQPTGGVSYEQYF. The CDR3 coding sequence is TGCGCCAGCAGCCAACCGACAGGGGGCGTCTCCTACGAGCAGTACTTC.

V gene TRBV5-4 combines with J gene TRBJ2-3, with a weak D call TRBD1 (5 bases). Germline values: CDR1 SGHNT, CDR2 YYREEE (reference sequence). Deletions cut 4 bases from V and 2 bases from J, with 23 bases between. The CDR3 extends over 18 amino acids. CDR3 protein: CASSPKADNYALTDTQYF. The CDR3 region has the DNA TGTGCCAGCAGCCCCAAGGCGGACAACTATGCCCTCACAGATACGCAGTATTTT.

The chain uses TRBV6-5 and TRBJ2-3, with D uncertain. CDR3 length: 15 amino acids. Deletions cut 4 bases from V and 5 bases from J, with 16 bases between. CDR1 and CDR2 from the germline V gene are MNHEY and SVGAGI. CDR3 coding DNA: TGTGCCAGCAGTTTTCGTCGGATAGACAAAGATACGCAGTATTTT. Protein sequence: CASSFRRIDKDTQYF.

V usage is TRBV6-1 and J usage is TRBJ2-1; D possibly corresponds to TRBD2 (6 bases). The CDR3 spans 15 residues. Germline V gene sequence: CDR1 MNHNS, CDR2 SASEGT. The V and J ends lost 4 bases and 5 bases respectively, with 15 bases between them. CDR3 nucleotides: TGTGCCAGCAGTGCCTTACCGGGAGAGAACAATGAGCAGTTCTTC. This sequence encodes CASSALPGENNEQFF.

J is TRBJ1-2 and V is TRBV6-1; D is perhaps TRBD1 (6 bases). Looked up from germline, CDR1 is MNHNS and CDR2 is SASEGT. This CDR3 is built from 14 residues. The V gene lost 6 bases and the J gene lost 4 bases, with 15 bases spanning the gap. CDR3 DNA sequence: TGTGCCAGCAGCGTGGACAGCTTCCGCTATGGCTACACCTTC. This codes for CASSVDSFRYGYTF.

This clone was counted once. The chain uses TRBV2 and TRBJ2-7; TRBD2 matches 8 bases. Trimming at V came to 6 bases and at J to 4 bases, leaving 23 bases not matched to a gene. The CDR3 extends over 19 amino acids. Germline values: CDR1 SNHLY, CDR2 FYNNEI. The DNA of the CDR3 is TGTGCCAGCAGCCCGGGGGCAGGGAGTGAGGGACTAGAGGGGTACGAGCAGTACGTC. Encoded protein: CASSPGAGSEGLEGYEQYV.

This chain joins TRBV10-3 and TRBJ1-5, with D possibly matching TRBD1 (5 bases). Germline V gives CDR1 ENHRY, CDR2 SYGVKD. V lost 2 bases, J lost 7 bases, and 15 bases lay in between. This CDR3 contains 15 residues. CDR3 amino acids: CAISERGGAGQPQHF. CDR3 nucleotides: TGTGCCATCAGTGAGCGGGGAGGGGCAGGGCAGCCCCAGCATTTT.

The V and J genes are TRBV5-1 and TRBJ1-6; TRBD1 aligns across 7 bases. The CDR3 is 14 residues long. CDR1 and CDR2 from the germline V gene are SGHRS and YFSETQ. Unmatched junction bases numbered 3, after V lost 3 bases and J lost 6 bases. CDR3 protein: CASSSTGTNSPLHF. CDR3 DNA: TGCGCCAGCAGCTCGACAGGGACTAATTCACCCCTCCACTTT.

This clone was recorded only once. The J gene is TRBJ2-3, the V gene TRBV6-6, with 10 bases identical to TRBD2. V lost 4 bases to trimming and J lost 1 base; unmatched junction nucleotides: 2. This CDR3 spans 15 amino acids. Germline-derived CDR1 and CDR2 are MNHNY and SVGAGI (reference sequence). The CDR3 loop is CASSLGTSGTDTQYF. The DNA for the CDR3 is TGTGCCAGCAGTTTGGGGACTAGCGGCACAGATACGCAGTATTTT.

The V and J genes are TRBV27 and TRBJ2-3; 8 bases match TRBD2. From germline, CDR1 is MNHEY and CDR2 SMNVEV (reference sequence). The CDR3 has 16 residues. Losses at the gene ends were 0 bases for V and 4 bases for J; bases not matched to a gene: 6. The CDR3 bases are TGTGCCAGCAGTTTATCGCTCGGGGGGGCCCCAGATACGCAGTATTTT. Its protein is CASSLSLGGAPDTQYF.

This chain joins TRBV2 and TRBJ2-7, with D possibly being TRBD1 (5 bases). CDR3 length equals 12 residues. Trimming took 7 bases from V and 2 from J, leaving 9 bases between them. Per the germline V gene, CDR1 is SNHLY and CDR2 is FYNNEI. This CDR3 is CASKGQPYEQYV. The DNA of the CDR3 is TGTGCCAGCAAAGGACAACCCTACGAGCAGTACGTC.

The chain combines TRBV5-1 with TRBJ2-7, with unresolved D. The CDR3 spans 16 residues. Trimming took 0 bases from V and 4 from J, leaving 17 bases between them. CDR1 is SGHRS and CDR2 is YFSETQ in the germline V gene. This CDR3 reads CASSLGSGKAFYEQYF. The CDR3 coding sequence is TGCGCCAGCAGCTTGGGGAGTGGAAAGGCTTTTTACGAGCAGTACTTC.

The chain joins TRBV4-2 to TRBJ1-2; 7 positions match TRBD1. Germline CDR1 and CDR2: LGHNA and YNFKEQ. CDR3 size: 16 residues. The ends lost 0 bases at V and 3 bases at J; junction bases unmatched: 7. This CDR3 is CASSQEERGRDYGYTF. The CDR3 bases are TGTGCCAGCAGCCAAGAAGAGAGGGGGCGAGACTATGGCTACACCTTC.

The V call is TRBV18, the J call TRBJ1-1; 8 positions agree with TRBD1. The length of the CDR3 is 16 residues. Germline CDR1 is KGHSH and CDR2 is LQKENI. V shed 0 bases, J shed 4 bases, and the junction held 7 bases outside the gene matches. The CDR3 DNA follows: TGTGCCAGCTCACCACCGGACAGGGCCAGCCGCACTGAAGCTTTCTTT. Residues: CASSPPDRASRTEAFF.

The sample holds a few counts of this clone. V is TRBV5-6 and J is TRBJ2-6; 10 nucleotides agree with TRBD1. Trimming cost V 5 bases and J 2 bases; bases outside gene matches: 7. CDR1 is SGHDT and CDR2 is YYEEEE in the germline V gene. This CDR3 has 17 amino acids. The CDR3 spells CASRSPGQGTGANVLTF. For the CDR3, the DNA is TGTGCCAGCAGATCCCCGGGACAGGGGACTGGGGCCAACGTCCTGACTTTC.

J is TRBJ2-5 and V is TRBV28; the D gene is possibly TRBD2 (6 bases). In germline, CDR1 is MDHEN, CDR2 SYDVKM. The germline V and J ends were trimmed by 6 bases and 11 bases, with 16 bases remaining between them. This CDR3 has 12 amino acids. CDR3 amino acids: CASRHTSEGQYF. In DNA, the CDR3 is TGTGCCAGCAGACACACTTCGGAGGGGCAGTACTTC.

This sequence joins TRBV28 and TRBJ1-1; D is unclear. Germline V lookup: CDR1 MDHEN, CDR2 SYDVKM. The CDR3 runs to 15 residues. The V gene lost 5 bases and the J gene lost 3 bases, with 16 bases spanning the gap. In DNA form, the CDR3 reads TGTGCCAGCAGTACTTTGGACTCCGGGGACACTGAAGCTTTCTTT. Translating gives CASSTLDSGDTEAFF.

This clone was found a few times. CDR3 DNA sequence: TGTGCCAGCAGGGACGGAGGGGGCTCCTACGAGCAGTACGTC. It codes for CASRDGGGSYEQYV. V and J are TRBV2 and TRBJ2-7, with D perhaps given as TRBD1 or TRBD2 (6 bases each). In germline, CDR1 is SNHLY, CDR2 FYNNEI. There are 14 residues in the CDR3. Trimming removed 6 bases from V and 0 bases from J, with 12 bases in between.

The rearrangement links TRBV27 to TRBJ1-5; 9 nucleotides line up with TRBD1. Per the germline V gene, CDR1 is MNHEY and CDR2 is SMNVEV (reference sequence). This CDR3 is 17 amino acids long. Trimming at V came to 2 bases and at J to 2 bases, leaving 7 bases not matched to a gene. The CDR3 here is CASSLGFTGGRNQPQHF. Here the CDR3 DNA reads TGTGCCAGCAGTTTAGGCTTCACAGGGGGCCGCAATCAGCCCCAGCATTTT.